Detailed here is one T cell receptor (beta chain). The data are from a study of cytomegalovirus exposure and HLA in healthy donors. The CDR3 runs 14 residues. The V gene's germline CDR1 is LNHDA and CDR2 SQIVND (reference sequence). J was trimmed by 7 bases and V by 5 bases; bases with no gene match: 9. The primer mix had 60 Vbeta and 13 Jbeta primers. Profiling relied on immunoSEQ multiplex PCR, and the TCRdb table lists in-frame clones only, not all of them. The sample carries under 250,000 clones, around three quarters recorded once. The receptor's source is a man aged 25 to 40 in good health and CMV-seronegative. Sequencing was performed on PBMCs. The chain joins TRBV19 to TRBJ1-1, with TRBD1 matching over 8 bases. The CDR3, as DNA: TGTGCCAGTAGTCTGCGGACAGGGAGTGTTGAAGCTTTCTTT. Translating gives CASSLRTGSVEAFF.